This TCR beta chain emerged from a study of T cell repertoires in cytomegalovirus infection. The overall study: Public TCR beta signatures indicated both CMV infection and matching HLA type.

In the case of this clonotype: Its target is unknown.

General study findings and limits: The cumulative frequency of public TCR beta families distinguished individuals who carried CMV together with the relevant HLA.

The CDR3 covers 14 residues. Germline V gene data show CDR1 as MNHEY and CDR2 as SVGAGI. With 0 bases removed from V and 8 bases from J, the gap between germline ends came to 8 bases. TCRdb redid the calling of the reads with MiXCR, one entry per CDR3 protein. The data hold around 550,000 distinct CDR3 sequences, with roughly 29% observed a single time. This sequence originates from a human donor in good health (CMV status not recorded). Some clones in this sample may be carry-over from other donors' samples. Sequenced: PBMCs. The rearrangement joins TRBV6-5 to TRBJ1-6, with no clear D. The CDR3 DNA is TGTGCCAGCAGTTACTCTCATCCGGATTCACCCCTCCACTTT. It codes for CASSYSHPDSPLHF.